The clone carrying this T cell receptor (beta chain) was seen more than once but under ten times. What it binds is unknown. TCR beta CDR3 regions were amplified from RNA transcripts. The TCR CDR3 first-round RT-PCR relied on the HTBI primer set. TCRdb re-called the multiplex PCR reads through MiXCR, storing one row per CDR3 protein. The table records hundreds of thousands of distinct CDR3 sequences, approximately 14% of them present only once. Patients affected by ophthalmopathy presented a Clinical Activity Score of at least 3, a NOSPECS grade of at least 4, and disease duration below 3 months. The V gene lost 2 bases and the J gene lost 4 bases, with 11 bases spanning the gap. The CDR3 is made up of 14 amino acids. Germline assignment: CDR1 MNHEY and CDR2 SVGAGI. This specimen comes from a study of T cells in Graves' hyperthyroidism and ophthalmopathy. Findings of the study overall: Separation of ophthalmopathy from stable hyperthyroidism was achieved by a 13 V-J model. Most thyroid-expanded clonotypes above 0.001 were also found in blood.

The sequence came from a man between 18 and 35 years old with Graves' ophthalmopathy. Material: blood. The chain is built from TRBV6-5 and TRBJ1-1; no definite D call. CDR3 amino acids: CASSYEGPRTEAFF. In DNA, the CDR3 is TGTGCCAGCAGTTACGAGGGTCCCCGCACTGAAGCTTTCTTT.